The TCR beta chain described here comes from a study of cytomegalovirus exposure and HLA in healthy donors. 13 Jbeta primers and 60 Vbeta primers were used for the PCR. The method was immunoSEQ multiplex PCR; TCRdb's version includes in-frame clones alone and lacks a portion of them. The data show about 140,000 clones, about 80% seen once. This TCR derives from a woman in her late teens or twenties in good health and CMV-seropositive. Sequenced sample: PBMCs.

CDR3 region: CASSQTGGISGGPGNTIYF. CDR3 nucleotide sequence: TGCGCCAGCAGCCAGACAGGGGGTATTTCCGGTGGTCCTGGAAACACCATATATTTT. The rearrangement joins TRBV4-3 to TRBJ1-3; 9 bases line up with TRBD1. V was clipped by 3 bases and J by 2 bases; unmatched bases: 14. This CDR3 comprises 19 residues. Per germline, CDR1 LGHNA and CDR2 YSLEER.